These T cell receptor beta chains were read from a single sample in a study of OX40 agonist ivuxolimab in advanced cancers. Some clones are missing from TCRdb's copy, which holds only in-frame ones; the method was immunoSEQ multiplex PCR. The sample holds about 31,000 clones, around 87% seen once. The sample was CD4+ or CD8+ T cells sorted from blood, taken in a trial of the OX40 agonist ivuxolimab. The origin of the receptors is an adult with an advanced solid tumor such as melanoma, head and neck, liver or kidney cancer. Each CDR3 is given with its conserved first and last residue. The D gene is left open where the match is weak. Clone size appears in some rows only: once, few, many, or a class for an expanded clone.

V gene	D gene	J gene	clone size	CDR3 protein	CDR3 DNA
TRBV11-2	NA	TRBJ1-2	NA	CASSSLRGNYGYTF	TGTGCCAGCAGCTCTCTACGGGGGAACTATGGCTACACCTTC
TRBV5-1	NA	TRBJ2-2	NA	CASSLLGTGELFF	TGCGCCAGCAGCCTACTAGGGACCGGGGAGCTGTTTTTT
TRBV15	NA	TRBJ2-1	NA	CATSRVPVRGLYNEQFF	TGTGCCACCAGCAGAGTTCCCGTCCGGGGGCTTTACAATGAGCAGTTCTTC
TRBV6-5	NA	TRBJ1-2	NA	CASSEAGPYF	TGTGCCAGCAGTGAAGCTGGGCCCTACTTC
TRBV15	NA	TRBJ2-1	NA	CATSREGWRDNEQFF	TGTGCCACCAGCAGAGAGGGTTGGAGGGACAATGAGCAGTTCTTC
TRBV6-5	TRBD2	TRBJ2-2	once	CASSYRWEGNTGELFF	TGTGCCAGCAGTTACCGGTGGGAGGGCAACACCGGGGAGCTGTTTTTT
TRBV29-1	NA	TRBJ2-1	NA	CSVAIGGRVNEQFF	TGCAGCGTCGCAATAGGGGGGCGGGTCAATGAGCAGTTCTTC
TRBV9	TRBD2	TRBJ2-3	few	CASSTAPLAGDLDTQYF	TGTGCCAGCAGCACTGCCCCTCTAGCGGGAGATTTAGATACGCAGTATTTT
TRBV19	NA	TRBJ1-5	NA	CASNWFGGSQPQHF	TGTGCCAGTAATTGGTTCGGGGGAAGCCAGCCCCAGCATTTT
TRBV27	TRBD2	TRBJ2-7	NA	CASSLAGGLTSGAYEQYF	TGTGCCAGCAGTTTGGCAGGGGGATTAACTAGCGGGGCCTACGAGCAGTACTTC
TRBV18	TRBD2	TRBJ2-7	NA	CASSPPGLAGGEQYF	TGTGCCAGCTCACCCCCTGGACTAGCGGGAGGCGAGCAGTACTTC
TRBV18	TRBD1	TRBJ1-1	NA	CASSPVILDRENTEAFF	TGTGCCAGCTCACCGGTTATTTTAGACAGGGAGAACACTGAAGCTTTCTTT
TRBV6-1	NA	TRBJ2-1	NA	CASSFARDSYNEQFF	TGTGCCAGCAGTTTTGCGAGAGACTCCTACAATGAGCAGTTCTTC
TRBV5-1	NA	TRBJ2-3	NA	CASSLGGPDDTQYF	TGCGCCAGCAGCTTGGGTGGGCCTGATGATACGCAGTATTTT
TRBV10-3	TRBD1	TRBJ1-4	NA	CATQLGQGVRKLFF	TGTGCCACCCAGCTGGGACAGGGTGTACGAAAACTGTTTTTT
TRBV6-5	NA	TRBJ2-2	NA	CASSYSMAGNTGELFF	TGTGCCAGCAGTTACTCGATGGCAGGGAACACCGGGGAGCTGTTTTTT
TRBV11-3	TRBD2	TRBJ2-5	NA	CASSVGLAGGRGETQYF	TGTGCCAGCAGCGTGGGACTAGCGGGAGGGCGTGGTGAGACCCAGTACTTC
TRBV6-6	TRBD2	TRBJ2-5	NA	CASSSLGTNQETQYF	TGTGCCAGCAGTTCCCTCGGGACTAATCAAGAGACCCAGTACTTC
TRBV19	TRBD2	TRBJ2-1	NA	CASSRTSRNEQFF	TGTGCCAGTAGTAGGACTAGCAGGAATGAGCAGTTCTTC
TRBV6-5	NA	TRBJ2-5	NA	CASSYSLRGGETQYF	TGTGCCAGCAGTTACTCGTTGAGGGGCGGGGAGACCCAGTACTTC
TRBV27	NA	TRBJ1-2	NA	CASLPRPGNYGYTF	TGTGCCAGTCTTCCCCGACCAGGGAACTATGGCTACACCTTC
TRBV28	TRBD1	TRBJ1-2	NA	CASSFPPQGRGNYGYTF	TGTGCCAGCAGTTTCCCCCCACAGGGGAGGGGAAACTATGGCTACACCTTC
TRBV7-7	NA	TRBJ1-1	NA	CASSLGSGFWVVYTEAFF	TGTGCTAGCAGCTTAGGGTCGGGATTTTGGGTGGTATATACTGAAGCTTTCTTT
TRBV4-2	TRBD2	TRBJ2-3	NA	CASSQEGTSGRIDTQYF	TGTGCCAGCAGCCAAGAAGGGACTAGCGGGAGAATAGATACGCAGTATTTT
TRBV28	NA	TRBJ1-2	NA	CASSFRFVRYGYTF	TGTGCCAGCAGTTTCAGGTTTGTTCGCTACGGCTACACCTTC
TRBV25-1	NA	TRBJ2-6	NA	CASRGPGANVLTF	TGTGCCAGCAGAGGACCTGGGGCCAACGTCCTGACTTTC
TRBV7-9	NA	TRBJ2-2	NA	CASSFRLENTGELFF	TGTGCCAGCAGCTTTCGTCTGGAGAACACCGGGGAGCTGTTTTTT
TRBV28	TRBD1	TRBJ2-6	NA	CASRTGTGRSGANVLTF	TGTGCCAGCAGAACCGGGACAGGGCGCTCTGGGGCCAACGTCCTGACTTTC
TRBV5-1	TRBD1	TRBJ2-7	few	CASSGRDSRREQYF	TGCGCCAGCAGCGGCCGGGACAGCCGGCGCGAGCAGTACTTC
TRBV6-1	NA	TRBJ1-2	NA	CASSEGPVNYGYTF	TGTGCCAGCAGTGAAGGGCCAGTTAACTATGGCTACACCTTC
TRBV10-3	TRBD1	TRBJ2-1	NA	CAISAGTAYNEQFF	TGTGCCATCAGTGCGGGGACAGCGTACAATGAGCAGTTCTTC
TRBV13	NA	TRBJ2-2	NA	CASSFGRGNTGELFF	TGTGCCAGCAGCTTCGGCAGGGGGAACACCGGGGAGCTGTTTTTT
TRBV4-2	TRBD2	TRBJ2-3	NA	CASSQERWEGPPDTQYF	TGTGCCAGCAGCCAAGAAAGGTGGGAGGGCCCCCCAGATACGCAGTATTTT
TRBV5-1	TRBD1	TRBJ2-7	NA	CASRPGQATYEQYF	TGCGCCAGCAGACCAGGACAGGCCACCTACGAGCAGTACTTC
TRBV5-4	NA	TRBJ2-1	once	CASSLGDNPYNEQFF	TGTGCCAGCAGCTTAGGGGACAATCCCTACAATGAGCAGTTCTTC
TRBV5-4	TRBD1	TRBJ2-3	once	CASSGTGTGGTDTQYF	TGTGCCAGCAGCGGCACCGGGACAGGGGGCACAGATACGCAGTATTTT
TRBV7-2	TRBD1	TRBJ1-4	NA	CASSLWDSRNEKLFF	TGTGCCAGCAGCCTATGGGACAGCAGGAATGAAAAACTGTTTTTT
TRBV4-1	NA	TRBJ2-7	NA	CASSPFAGGVVEQYF	TGCGCCAGCAGCCCCTTCGCTGGCGGCGTGGTGGAGCAGTACTTC
TRBV11-2	TRBD2	TRBJ2-1	NA	CASSLDLDLAGGYNEQFF	TGTGCCAGCAGCTTAGATTTGGACCTAGCGGGAGGGTACAATGAGCAGTTCTTC
TRBV4-1	NA	TRBJ2-5	NA	CASSQVAYQETQYF	TGCGCCAGCAGCCAAGTTGCATACCAAGAGACCCAGTACTTC
TRBV6-1	TRBD1	TRBJ2-3	NA	CASRDTGASTDTQYF	TGTGCCAGCAGAGACACAGGGGCCAGCACAGATACGCAGTATTTT
TRBV2	NA	TRBJ2-7	NA	CASTLGQGSSYEQYF	TGTGCCAGCACTCTAGGGCAGGGAAGCTCCTACGAGCAGTACTTC
TRBV19	TRBD2	TRBJ2-3	NA	CASSRGSSGGSTDTQYF	TGTGCCAGTAGTAGAGGGTCTAGCGGAGGGAGCACAGATACGCAGTATTTT
TRBV7-9	TRBD2	TRBJ2-5	NA	CASSLGSSGRVQETQYF	TGTGCCAGCAGCTTAGGGAGTAGCGGGCGTGTCCAAGAGACCCAGTACTTC
TRBV2	TRBD1	TRBJ1-4	NA	CASIRDRRNEKLFF	TGTGCCAGCATCAGGGACAGGCGGAATGAAAAACTGTTTTTT
TRBV4-2	NA	TRBJ2-7	NA	CASSQQAVTSTEQYF	TGTGCCAGCAGCCAGCAAGCGGTTACCAGTACGGAGCAGTACTTC
TRBV5-4	TRBD1	TRBJ1-5	NA	CASSPGQGNQPQHF	TGTGCCAGCAGCCCAGGACAGGGCAATCAGCCCCAGCATTTT
TRBV6-1	TRBD2	TRBJ2-5	NA	CASSEARGLGVETQYF	TGTGCCAGCAGTGAAGCGAGGGGACTAGGAGTTGAGACCCAGTACTTC
TRBV11-2	NA	TRBJ2-5	NA	CASSLGRQETQYF	TGTGCCAGCAGCTTAGGCAGGCAAGAGACCCAGTACTTC
TRBV19	TRBD2	TRBJ2-1	once	CASSIEASGRAPYNEQFF	TGTGCCAGTAGTATAGAGGCTAGCGGGAGGGCACCCTACAATGAGCAGTTCTTC